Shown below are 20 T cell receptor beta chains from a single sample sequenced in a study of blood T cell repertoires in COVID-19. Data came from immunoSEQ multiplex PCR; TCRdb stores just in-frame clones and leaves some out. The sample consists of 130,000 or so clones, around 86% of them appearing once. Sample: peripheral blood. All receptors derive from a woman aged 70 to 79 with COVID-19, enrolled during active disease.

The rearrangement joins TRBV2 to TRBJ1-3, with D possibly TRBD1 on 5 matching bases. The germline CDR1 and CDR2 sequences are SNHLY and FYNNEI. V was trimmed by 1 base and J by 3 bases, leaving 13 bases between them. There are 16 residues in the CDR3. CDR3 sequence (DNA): TGTGCCAGCAGTGAAGATGCGGGGGTGGGTGGAAACACCATATATTTT. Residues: CASSEDAGVGGNTIYF. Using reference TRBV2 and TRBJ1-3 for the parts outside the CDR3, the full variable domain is EPEVTQTPSHQVTQMGQEVILRCVPISNHLYFYWYRQILGQKVEFLVSFYNNEISEKSEIFDDQFSVERPDGSNFTLKIRSTKLEDSAMYFCASSEDAGVGGNTIYFGEGSWLTVV.

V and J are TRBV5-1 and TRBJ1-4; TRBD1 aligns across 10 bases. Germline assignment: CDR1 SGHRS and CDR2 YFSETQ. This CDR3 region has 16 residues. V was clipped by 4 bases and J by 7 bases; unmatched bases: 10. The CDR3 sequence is CASSPRQGAVGEKLFF. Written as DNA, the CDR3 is TGCGCCAGCAGCCCCCGACAGGGGGCGGTGGGTGAAAAACTGTTTTTT.

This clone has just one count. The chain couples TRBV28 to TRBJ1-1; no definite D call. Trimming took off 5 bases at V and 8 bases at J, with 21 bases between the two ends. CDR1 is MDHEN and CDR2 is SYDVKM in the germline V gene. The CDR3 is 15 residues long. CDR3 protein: CASSPPSGGLKEAFF. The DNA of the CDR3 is TGTGCCAGCAGTCCTCCGTCCGGCGGACTGAAGGAAGCTTTCTTT.

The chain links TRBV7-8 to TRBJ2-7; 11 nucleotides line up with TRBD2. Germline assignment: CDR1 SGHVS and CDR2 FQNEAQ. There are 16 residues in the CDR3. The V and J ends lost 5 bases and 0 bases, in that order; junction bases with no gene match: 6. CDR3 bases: TGTGCCAGCAGCGCGCGACTAGCGGGGAGCTCCTACGAGCAGTACTTC. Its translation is CASSARLAGSSYEQYF.

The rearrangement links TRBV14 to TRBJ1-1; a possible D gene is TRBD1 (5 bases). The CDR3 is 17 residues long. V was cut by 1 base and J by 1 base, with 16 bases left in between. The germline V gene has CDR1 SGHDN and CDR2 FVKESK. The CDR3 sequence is CASSQGLRTPRNTEAFF. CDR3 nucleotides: TGTGCCAGCAGCCAAGGTCTGAGGACACCGAGGAACACTGAAGCTTTCTTT.

CDR3 coding DNA: TGTGCCAGCGGGGCAGGTGAAGCTTTCTTT. This codes for CASGAGEAFF. The chain combines TRBV6-5 with TRBJ1-1; maybe TRBD1 (5 bases). The germline V gene encodes CDR1 MNHEY and CDR2 SVGAGI. The CDR3 has 10 residues. V shed 8 bases and J shed 7 bases, with 8 bases lying between them.

CDR3 nucleotides: TGTGCCAGCAGCAGCGGGGGCCCGATCTCCACAGATACGCAGTATTTT. As protein: CASSSGGPISTDTQYF. The genes are TRBV2 and TRBJ2-3; 8 bases align to TRBD2. The V segment lost 6 bases and the J segment 2 bases; nucleotides outside the gene matches: 10. Germline V gene sequence: CDR1 SNHLY, CDR2 FYNNEI. The CDR3 consists of 16 residues.

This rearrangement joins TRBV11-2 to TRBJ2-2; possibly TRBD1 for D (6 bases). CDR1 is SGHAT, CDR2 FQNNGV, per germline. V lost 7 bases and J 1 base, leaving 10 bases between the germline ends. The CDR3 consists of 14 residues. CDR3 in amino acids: CASKGRGNTGELFF. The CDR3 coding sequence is TGTGCCAGCAAGGGCAGGGGGAACACCGGGGAGCTGTTTTTT.

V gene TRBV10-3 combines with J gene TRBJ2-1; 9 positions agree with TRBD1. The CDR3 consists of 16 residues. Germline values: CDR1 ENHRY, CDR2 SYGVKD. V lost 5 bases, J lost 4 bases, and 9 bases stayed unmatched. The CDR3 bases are TGTGCCATCAGTAATGGACAGGGGATGGAATACAATGAGCAGTTCTTC. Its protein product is CAISNGQGMEYNEQFF.

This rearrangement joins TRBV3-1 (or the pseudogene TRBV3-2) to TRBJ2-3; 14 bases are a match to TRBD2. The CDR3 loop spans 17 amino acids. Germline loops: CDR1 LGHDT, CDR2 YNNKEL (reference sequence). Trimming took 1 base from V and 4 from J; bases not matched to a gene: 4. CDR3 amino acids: CASSQGLAGGPADTQYF. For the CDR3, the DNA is TGTGCCAGCAGCCAAGGACTAGCGGGGGGGCCGGCAGATACGCAGTATTTT.

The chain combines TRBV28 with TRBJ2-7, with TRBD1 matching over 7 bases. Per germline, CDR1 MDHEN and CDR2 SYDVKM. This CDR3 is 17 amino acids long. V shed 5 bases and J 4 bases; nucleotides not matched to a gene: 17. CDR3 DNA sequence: TGTGCCAGCAGTGGGGAGAAGGGGGCCATTAGAAGGTACGAGCAGTACTTC. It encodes CASSGEKGAIRRYEQYF. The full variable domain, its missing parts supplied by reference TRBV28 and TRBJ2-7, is DVKVTQSSRYLVKRTGEKVFLECVQDMDHENMFWYRQDPGLGLRLIYFSYDVKMKEKGDIPEGYSVSREKKERFSLILESASTNQTSMYLCASSGEKGAIRRYEQYFGPGTRLTVT.

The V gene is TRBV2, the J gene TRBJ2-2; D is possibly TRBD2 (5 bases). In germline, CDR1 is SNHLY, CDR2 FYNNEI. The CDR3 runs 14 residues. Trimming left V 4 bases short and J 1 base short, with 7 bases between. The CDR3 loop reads CASSVRGNTGELFF. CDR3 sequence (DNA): TGTGCCAGCAGTGTCCGGGGGAACACCGGGGAGCTGTTTTTT.

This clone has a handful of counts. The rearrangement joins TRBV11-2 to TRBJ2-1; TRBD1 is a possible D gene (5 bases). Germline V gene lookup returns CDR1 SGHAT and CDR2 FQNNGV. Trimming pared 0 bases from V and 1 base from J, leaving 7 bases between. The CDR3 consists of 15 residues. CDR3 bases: TGTGCCAGCAGCTTAGAGGGGCGATCCTACAATGAGCAGTTCTTC. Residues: CASSLEGRSYNEQFF.

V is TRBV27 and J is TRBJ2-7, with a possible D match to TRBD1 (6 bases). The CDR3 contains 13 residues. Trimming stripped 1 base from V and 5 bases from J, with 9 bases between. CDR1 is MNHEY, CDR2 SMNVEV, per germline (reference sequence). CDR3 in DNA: TGTGCCAGCAGTTTATACGGGGACAACGAGCAGTACTTC. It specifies CASSLYGDNEQYF.

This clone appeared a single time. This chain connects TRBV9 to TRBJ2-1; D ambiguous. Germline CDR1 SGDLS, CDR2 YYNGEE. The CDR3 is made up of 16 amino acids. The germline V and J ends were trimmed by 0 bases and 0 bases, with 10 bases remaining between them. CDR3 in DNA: TGTGCCAGCAGCGTAGGGTATTCGAGCTCCTACAATGAGCAGTTCTTC. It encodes CASSVGYSSSYNEQFF.

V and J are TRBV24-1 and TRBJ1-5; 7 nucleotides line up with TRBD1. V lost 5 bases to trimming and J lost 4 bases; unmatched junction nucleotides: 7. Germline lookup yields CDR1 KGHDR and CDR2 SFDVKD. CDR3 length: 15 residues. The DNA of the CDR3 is TGTGCCACCAGTGTGGGAGACAGGGATAATCAGCCCCAGCATTTT. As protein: CATSVGDRDNQPQHF.

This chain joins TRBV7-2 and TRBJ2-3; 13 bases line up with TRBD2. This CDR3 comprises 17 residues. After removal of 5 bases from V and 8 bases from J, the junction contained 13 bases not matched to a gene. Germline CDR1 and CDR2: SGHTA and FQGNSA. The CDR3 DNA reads TGTGCCAGCAGCCCACGGGGACTAGCGGGGCCCGGGAGTACGCAGTATTTT. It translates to CASSPRGLAGPGSTQYF.

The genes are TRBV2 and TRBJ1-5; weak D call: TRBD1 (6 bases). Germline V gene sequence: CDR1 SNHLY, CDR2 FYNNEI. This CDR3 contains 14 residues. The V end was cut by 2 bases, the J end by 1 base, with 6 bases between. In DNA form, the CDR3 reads TGTGCCAGCAGTGAACAGGGGAGCAATCAGCCCCAGCATTTT. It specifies CASSEQGSNQPQHF.

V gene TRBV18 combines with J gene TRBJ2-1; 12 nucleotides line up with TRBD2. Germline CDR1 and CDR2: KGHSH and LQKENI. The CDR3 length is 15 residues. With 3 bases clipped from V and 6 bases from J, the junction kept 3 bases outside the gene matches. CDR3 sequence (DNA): TGTGCCAGCTCACCGCTAGCGGGGGGGCTCAATGAGCAGTTCTTC. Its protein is CASSPLAGGLNEQFF.

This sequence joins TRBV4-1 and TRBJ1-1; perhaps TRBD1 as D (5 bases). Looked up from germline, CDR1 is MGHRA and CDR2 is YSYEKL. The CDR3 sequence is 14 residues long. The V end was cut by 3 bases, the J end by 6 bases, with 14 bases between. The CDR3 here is CASSQPGGRPEAFF. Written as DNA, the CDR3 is TGCGCCAGCAGCCAGCCGGGGGGGAGACCTGAAGCTTTCTTT.